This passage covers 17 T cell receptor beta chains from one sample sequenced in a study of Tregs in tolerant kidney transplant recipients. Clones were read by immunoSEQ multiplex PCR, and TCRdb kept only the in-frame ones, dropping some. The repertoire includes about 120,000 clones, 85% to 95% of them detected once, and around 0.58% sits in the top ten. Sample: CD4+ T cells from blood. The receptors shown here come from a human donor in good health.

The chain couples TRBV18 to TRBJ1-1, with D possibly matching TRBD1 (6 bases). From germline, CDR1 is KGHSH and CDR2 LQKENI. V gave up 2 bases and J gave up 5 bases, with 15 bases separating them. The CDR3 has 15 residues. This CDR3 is CASSPEGGLRTEAFF. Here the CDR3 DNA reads TGTGCCAGCTCACCAGAAGGGGGGCTGCGGACTGAAGCTTTCTTT.

The CDR3 loop reads CASSPSGPRDSPLHF. The CDR3 coding sequence is TGTGCCAGCTCACCATCGGGCCCAAGGGATTCACCCCTCCACTTT. The V and J genes are TRBV18 and TRBJ1-6, with D uncertain. Germline CDR1 reads KGHSH; CDR2 reads LQKENI. The germline V and J ends were trimmed by 2 bases and 8 bases, with 13 bases remaining between them. This CDR3 has 15 residues.

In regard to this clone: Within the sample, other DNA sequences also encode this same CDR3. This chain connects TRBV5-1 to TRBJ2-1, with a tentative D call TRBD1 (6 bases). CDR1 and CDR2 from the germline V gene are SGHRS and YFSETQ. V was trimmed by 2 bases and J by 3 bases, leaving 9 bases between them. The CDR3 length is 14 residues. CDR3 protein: CASSLGGSYNEQFF. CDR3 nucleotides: TGCGCCAGCAGCTTAGGGGGAAGCTACAATGAGCAGTTCTTC.

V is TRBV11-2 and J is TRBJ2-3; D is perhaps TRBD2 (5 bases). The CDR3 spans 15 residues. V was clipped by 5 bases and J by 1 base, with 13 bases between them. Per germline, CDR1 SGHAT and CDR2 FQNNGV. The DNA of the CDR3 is TGTGCCAGCAGCCCCGCGGGCCTGGGCACAGATACGCAGTATTTT. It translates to CASSPAGLGTDTQYF.

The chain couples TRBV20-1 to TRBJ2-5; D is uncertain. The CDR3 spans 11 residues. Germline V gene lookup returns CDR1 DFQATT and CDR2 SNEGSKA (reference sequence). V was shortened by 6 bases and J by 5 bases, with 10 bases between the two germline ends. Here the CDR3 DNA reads TGCAGTGCCTCCATCAGGGAGACCCAGTACTTC. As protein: CSASIRETQYF.

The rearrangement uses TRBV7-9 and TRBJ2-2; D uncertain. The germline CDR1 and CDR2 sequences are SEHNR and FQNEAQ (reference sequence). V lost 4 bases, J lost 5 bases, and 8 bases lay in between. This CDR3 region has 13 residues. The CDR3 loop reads CASSSRLTGELFF. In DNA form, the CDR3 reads TGTGCCAGCAGCTCCCGGCTGACCGGGGAGCTGTTTTTT.

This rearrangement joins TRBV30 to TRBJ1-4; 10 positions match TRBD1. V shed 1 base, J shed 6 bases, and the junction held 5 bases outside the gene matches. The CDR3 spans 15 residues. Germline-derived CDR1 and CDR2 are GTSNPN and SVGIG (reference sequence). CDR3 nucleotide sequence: TGTGCCTGGAGTGCCTTTGGGACAGGGGATGAAAAACTGTTTTTT. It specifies CAWSAFGTGDEKLFF.

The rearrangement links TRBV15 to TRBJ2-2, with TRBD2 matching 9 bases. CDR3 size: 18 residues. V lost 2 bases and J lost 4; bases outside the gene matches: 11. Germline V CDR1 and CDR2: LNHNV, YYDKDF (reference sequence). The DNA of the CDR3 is TGTGCCACCAGCAGACTAGCGGGGAGACTATCAGGCACCGGGGAGCTGTTTTTT. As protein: CATSRLAGRLSGTGELFF.

CDR3 amino acids: CASSPGTSGADTQYF. CDR3 bases: TGTGCCAGCAGTCCCGGGACTAGCGGCGCAGATACGCAGTATTTT. V is TRBV6-6 and J is TRBJ2-3; TRBD2 matches 11 bases. This CDR3 has 15 residues. Trimming removed 5 bases from V and 4 bases from J; junction bases left unmatched: 5. Germline V gene lookup returns CDR1 MNHNY and CDR2 SVGAGI (reference sequence).

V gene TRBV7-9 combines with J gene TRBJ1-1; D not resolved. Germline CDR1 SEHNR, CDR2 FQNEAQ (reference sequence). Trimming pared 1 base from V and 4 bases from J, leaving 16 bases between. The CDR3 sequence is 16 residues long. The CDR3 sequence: CASSLVRVGEGTEAFF. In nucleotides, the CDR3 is TGTGCCAGCAGCTTAGTCCGGGTGGGAGAGGGCACTGAAGCTTTCTTT.

CDR3 nucleotides: TGTGCCAGCAGCGGGACTAGCGGGAGTATCGGGGAGCTGTTTTTT. Protein: CASSGTSGSIGELFF. The rearrangement uses TRBV11-3 and TRBJ2-2, with 14 bases lining up with TRBD2. Per germline, CDR1 SGHNT and CDR2 YENEEA. The CDR3 is 15 residues long. The J segment lost 7 bases and the V segment lost 5 bases, leaving 3 bases of the junction unmatched.

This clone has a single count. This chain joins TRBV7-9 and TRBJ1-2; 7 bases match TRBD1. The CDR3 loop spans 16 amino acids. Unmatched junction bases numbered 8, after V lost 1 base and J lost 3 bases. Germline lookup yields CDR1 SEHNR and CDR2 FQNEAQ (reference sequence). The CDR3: CASSLVGQGVDYGYTF. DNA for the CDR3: TGTGCCAGCAGCTTAGTAGGGCAGGGGGTTGACTATGGCTACACCTTC.

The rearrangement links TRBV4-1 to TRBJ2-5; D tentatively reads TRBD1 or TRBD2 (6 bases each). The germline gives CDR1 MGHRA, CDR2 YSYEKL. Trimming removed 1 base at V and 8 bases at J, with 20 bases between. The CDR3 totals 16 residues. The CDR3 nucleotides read TGCGCCAGCAGCCAAGCCTGGGGGGCGGCTGAGGATACCCAGTACTTC. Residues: CASSQAWGAAEDTQYF.

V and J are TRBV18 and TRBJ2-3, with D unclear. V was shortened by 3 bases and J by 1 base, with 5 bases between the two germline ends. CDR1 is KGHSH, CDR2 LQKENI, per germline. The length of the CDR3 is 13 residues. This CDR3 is CASSPDGTDTQYF. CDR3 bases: TGTGCCAGCTCACCCGACGGCACAGATACGCAGTATTTT.

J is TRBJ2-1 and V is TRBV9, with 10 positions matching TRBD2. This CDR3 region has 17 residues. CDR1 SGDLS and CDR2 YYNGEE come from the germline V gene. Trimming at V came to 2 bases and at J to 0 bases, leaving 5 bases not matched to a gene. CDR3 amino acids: CASSVRAGGISYNEQFF. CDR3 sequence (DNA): TGTGCCAGCAGCGTTCGAGCGGGAGGGATCTCCTACAATGAGCAGTTCTTC.

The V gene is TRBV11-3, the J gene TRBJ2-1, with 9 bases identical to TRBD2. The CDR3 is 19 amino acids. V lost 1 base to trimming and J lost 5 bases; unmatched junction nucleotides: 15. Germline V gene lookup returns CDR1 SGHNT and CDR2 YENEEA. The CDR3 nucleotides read TGTGCCAGCAGCTTAGCCCCCCAACTTAGCGGGAGAATTAACAATGAGCAGTTCTTC. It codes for CASSLAPQLSGRINNEQFF.

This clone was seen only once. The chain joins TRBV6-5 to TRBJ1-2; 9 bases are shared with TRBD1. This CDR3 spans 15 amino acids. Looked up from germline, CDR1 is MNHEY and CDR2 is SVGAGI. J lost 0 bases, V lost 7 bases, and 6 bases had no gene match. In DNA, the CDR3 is TGTGCCAGCACCTACCGGACAGGGGCTAACTATGGCTACACCTTC. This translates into CASTYRTGANYGYTF.